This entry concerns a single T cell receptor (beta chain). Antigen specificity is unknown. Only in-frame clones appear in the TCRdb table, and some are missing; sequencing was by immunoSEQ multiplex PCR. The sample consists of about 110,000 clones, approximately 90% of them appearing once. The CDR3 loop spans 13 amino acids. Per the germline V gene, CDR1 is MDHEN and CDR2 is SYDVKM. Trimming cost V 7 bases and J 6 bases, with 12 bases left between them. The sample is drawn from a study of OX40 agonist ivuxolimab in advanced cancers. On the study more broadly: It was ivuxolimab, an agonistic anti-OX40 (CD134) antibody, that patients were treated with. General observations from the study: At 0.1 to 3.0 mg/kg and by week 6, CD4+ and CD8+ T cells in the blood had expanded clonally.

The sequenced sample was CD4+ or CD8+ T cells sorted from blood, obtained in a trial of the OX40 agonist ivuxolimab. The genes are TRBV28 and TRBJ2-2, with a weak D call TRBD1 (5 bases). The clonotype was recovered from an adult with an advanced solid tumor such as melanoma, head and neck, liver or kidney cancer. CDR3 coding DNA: TGTGCCAGCAAGGCGCAGGGTCCCGGGGAGCTGTTTTTT. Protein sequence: CASKAQGPGELFF.